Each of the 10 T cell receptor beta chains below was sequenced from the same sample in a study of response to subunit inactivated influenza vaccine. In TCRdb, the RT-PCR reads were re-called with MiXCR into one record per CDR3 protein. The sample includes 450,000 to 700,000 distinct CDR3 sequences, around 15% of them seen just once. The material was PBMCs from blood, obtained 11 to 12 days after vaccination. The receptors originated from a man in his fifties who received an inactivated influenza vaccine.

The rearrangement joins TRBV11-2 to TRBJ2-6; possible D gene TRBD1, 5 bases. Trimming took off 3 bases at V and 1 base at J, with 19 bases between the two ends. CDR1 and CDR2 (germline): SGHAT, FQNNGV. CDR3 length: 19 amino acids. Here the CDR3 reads CASSFFADRQGSGANVLTF. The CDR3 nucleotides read TGTGCCAGCAGCTTTTTCGCGGACCGCCAGGGATCTGGGGCCAACGTCCTGACTTTC.

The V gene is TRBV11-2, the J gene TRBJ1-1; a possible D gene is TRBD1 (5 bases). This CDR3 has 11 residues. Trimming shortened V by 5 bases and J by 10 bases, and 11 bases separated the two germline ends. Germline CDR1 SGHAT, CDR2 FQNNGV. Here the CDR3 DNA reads TGTGCCAGCAGCCAGGGACGTTCAGCTTTCTTT. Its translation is CASSQGRSAFF.

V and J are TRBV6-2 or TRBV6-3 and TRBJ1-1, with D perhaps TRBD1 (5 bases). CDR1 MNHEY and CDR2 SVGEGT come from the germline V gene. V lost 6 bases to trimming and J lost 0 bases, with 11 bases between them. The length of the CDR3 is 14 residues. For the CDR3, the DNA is TGTGCCAGCAGAAGGACAAGATTGAACACTGAAGCTTTCTTT. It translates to CASRRTRLNTEAFF.

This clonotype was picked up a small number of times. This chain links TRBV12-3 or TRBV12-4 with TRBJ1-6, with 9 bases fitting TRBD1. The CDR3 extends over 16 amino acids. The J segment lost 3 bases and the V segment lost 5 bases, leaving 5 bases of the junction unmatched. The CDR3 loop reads CASSPGQGNYNSPLHF. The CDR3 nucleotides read TGTGCCAGCAGTCCTGGACAGGGGAACTATAATTCACCCCTCCACTTT.

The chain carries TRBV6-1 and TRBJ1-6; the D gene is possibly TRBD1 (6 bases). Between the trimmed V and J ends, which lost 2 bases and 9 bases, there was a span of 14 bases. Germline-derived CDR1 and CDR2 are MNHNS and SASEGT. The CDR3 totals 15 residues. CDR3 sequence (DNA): TGTGCCAGCAGTGAAACGATACAGGGTCGTTCACCCCTCCACTTT. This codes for CASSETIQGRSPLHF.

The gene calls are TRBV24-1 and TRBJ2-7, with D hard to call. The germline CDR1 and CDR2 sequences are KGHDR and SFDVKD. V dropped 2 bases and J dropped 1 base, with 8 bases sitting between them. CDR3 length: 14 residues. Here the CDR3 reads CATSDSDGSYEQYF. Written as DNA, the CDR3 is TGTGCCACCAGTGATTCAGACGGTTCCTACGAGCAGTACTTC.

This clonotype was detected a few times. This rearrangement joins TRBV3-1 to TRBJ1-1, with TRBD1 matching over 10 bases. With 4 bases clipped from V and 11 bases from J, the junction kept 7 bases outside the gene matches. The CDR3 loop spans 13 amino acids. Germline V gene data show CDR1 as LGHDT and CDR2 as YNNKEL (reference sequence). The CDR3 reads CASSRVPGQGAFF. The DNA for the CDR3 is TGTGCCAGCAGCCGCGTCCCGGGACAGGGGGCTTTCTTT.

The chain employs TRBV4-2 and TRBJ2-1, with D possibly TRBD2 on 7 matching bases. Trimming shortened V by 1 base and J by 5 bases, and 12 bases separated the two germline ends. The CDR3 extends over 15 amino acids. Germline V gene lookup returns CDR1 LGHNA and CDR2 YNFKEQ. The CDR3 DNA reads TGTGCCAGCAGCCAAGGGGAGGGGGACGACAATGAGCAGTTCTTC. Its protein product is CASSQGEGDDNEQFF.

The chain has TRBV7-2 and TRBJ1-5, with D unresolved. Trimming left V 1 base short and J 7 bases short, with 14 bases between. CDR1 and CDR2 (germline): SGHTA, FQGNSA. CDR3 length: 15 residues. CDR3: CASSLVGRAGQPQHF. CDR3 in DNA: TGTGCCAGCAGCTTAGTGGGTAGGGCGGGCCAGCCCCAGCATTTT.

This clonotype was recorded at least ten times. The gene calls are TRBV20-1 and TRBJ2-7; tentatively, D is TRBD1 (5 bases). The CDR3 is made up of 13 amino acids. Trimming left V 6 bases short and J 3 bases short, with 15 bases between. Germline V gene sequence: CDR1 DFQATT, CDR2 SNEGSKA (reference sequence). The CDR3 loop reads CSARDSLGYEQYF. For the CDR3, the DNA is TGCAGTGCCAGGGATTCTCTGGGCTACGAGCAGTACTTC.